This TCR beta chain derives from a study of T cells in Graves' hyperthyroidism and ophthalmopathy. With 2 bases clipped from V and 8 bases from J, the junction kept 10 bases outside the gene matches. The CDR3 has 15 residues. Germline CDR1 SGHTA, CDR2 FQGTGA. Whole-study results and caveats: From stable hyperthyroidism, ophthalmopathy was set apart by a 13 V-J model. Most expanded thyroid clonotypes above 0.001 also appeared in blood.

This clonotype was picked up a small number of times. Its antigen remains unidentified. Template material for amplifying TCR beta CDR3 regions consisted of RNA transcripts. Researchers ran a first-round RT-PCR on the TCR CDR3 using the HTBI primer set. TCRdb re-called the multiplex PCR reads through MiXCR, storing one row per CDR3 protein. The sample records 300,000 to 350,000 distinct CDR3 sequences, roughly 14% being singletons. The sequencing sample was made of blood. The sequence derives from a woman aged 25 to 39 with Graves' hyperthyroidism. This rearrangement joins TRBV7-3 to TRBJ2-5, with 8 bases identical to TRBD2. CDR3 nucleotides: TGTGCCAGCAGCTTAGATCATCGGGGGGGAGGTACCCAGTACTTC. It translates to CASSLDHRGGGTQYF.